This TCR beta chain came from a study of PD-L1 blockade in urothelial cancer. Study-wide background: Peripheral blood specimens exhibited a median yield of roughly 140,000 T cells.

CDR1 is SGDLS and CDR2 is YYNGEE in the germline V gene. V was trimmed by 4 bases and J by 0 bases, leaving 13 bases between them. CDR3 length: 15 amino acids. Measured with immunoSEQ multiplex PCR; TCRdb has only the in-frame clones, and not every one. The sample shows 70,000 or so clones, around 84% of them seen only once. The gene calls are TRBV9 and TRBJ1-2; the D gene is possibly TRBD1 (6 bases). The sample in question was PBMCs, obtained around atezolizumab (anti-PD-L1) treatment. The TCR sequence derives from a man aged 65 to 85 with urothelial cancer. CDR3 loop: CASSTGTKANYGYTF. CDR3 DNA: TGTGCCAGCAGCACCGGGACAAAAGCTAACTATGGCTACACCTTC.